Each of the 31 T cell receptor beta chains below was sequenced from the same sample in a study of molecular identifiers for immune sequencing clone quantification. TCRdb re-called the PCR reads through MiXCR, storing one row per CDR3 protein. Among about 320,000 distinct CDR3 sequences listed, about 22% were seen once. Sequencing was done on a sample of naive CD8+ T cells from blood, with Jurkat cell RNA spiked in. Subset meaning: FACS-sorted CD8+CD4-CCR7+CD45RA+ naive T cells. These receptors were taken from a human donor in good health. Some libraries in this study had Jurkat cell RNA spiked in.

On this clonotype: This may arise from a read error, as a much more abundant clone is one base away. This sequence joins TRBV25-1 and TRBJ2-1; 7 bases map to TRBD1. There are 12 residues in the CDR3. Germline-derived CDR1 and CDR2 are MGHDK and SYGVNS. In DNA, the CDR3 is TGTGCCAACAGTGAGGGGGCCCATGAGCAGTTCTTC. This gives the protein CANSEGAHEQFF.

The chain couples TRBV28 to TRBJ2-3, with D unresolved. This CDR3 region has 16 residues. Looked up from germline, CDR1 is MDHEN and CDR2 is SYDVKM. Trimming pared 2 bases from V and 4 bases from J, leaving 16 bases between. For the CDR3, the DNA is TGTGCCAGCAGTTTAGGGGTTCACACAACATCAGATACGCAGTATTTT. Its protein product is CASSLGVHTTSDTQYF.

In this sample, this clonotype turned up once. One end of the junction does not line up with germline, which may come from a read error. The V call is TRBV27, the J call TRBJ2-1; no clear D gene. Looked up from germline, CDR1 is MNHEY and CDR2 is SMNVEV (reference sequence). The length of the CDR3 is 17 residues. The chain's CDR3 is CASGPSTGRSSHNEQFF. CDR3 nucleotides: TGTGCCAGCGGTCCCTCCACCGGACGGAGCTCCCACAATGAGCAGTTCTTC.

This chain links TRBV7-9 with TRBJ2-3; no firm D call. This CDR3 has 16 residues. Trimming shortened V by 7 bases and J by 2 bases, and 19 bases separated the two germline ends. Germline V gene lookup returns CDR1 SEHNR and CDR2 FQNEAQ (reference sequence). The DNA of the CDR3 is TGTGCCAGCACCATCCAAACCGGATACCTCACAGATACGCAGTATTTT. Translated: CASTIQTGYLTDTQYF.

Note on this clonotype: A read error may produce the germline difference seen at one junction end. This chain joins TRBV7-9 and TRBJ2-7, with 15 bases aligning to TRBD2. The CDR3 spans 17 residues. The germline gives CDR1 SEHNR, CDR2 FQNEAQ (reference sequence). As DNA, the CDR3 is TGTGCCAGCAGCCCGGGGACTAGCGGGAGGAGCACCTACGAGCGGTACTTC. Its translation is CASSPGTSGRSTYERYF.

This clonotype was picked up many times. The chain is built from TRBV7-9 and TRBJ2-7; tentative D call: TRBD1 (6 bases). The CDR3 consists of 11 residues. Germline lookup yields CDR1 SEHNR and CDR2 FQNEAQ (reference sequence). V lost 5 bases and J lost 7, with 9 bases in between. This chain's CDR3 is CASSRGREQYF. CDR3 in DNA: TGTGCCAGCAGCAGGGGGAGAGAGCAGTACTTC.

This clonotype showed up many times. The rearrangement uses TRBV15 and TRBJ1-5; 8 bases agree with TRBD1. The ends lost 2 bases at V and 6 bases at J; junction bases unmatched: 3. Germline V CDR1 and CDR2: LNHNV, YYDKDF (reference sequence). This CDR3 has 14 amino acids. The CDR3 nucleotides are TGTGCCACCAGCAGAAGACAGGGGACTCAGCCCCAGCATTTT. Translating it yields CATSRRQGTQPQHF.

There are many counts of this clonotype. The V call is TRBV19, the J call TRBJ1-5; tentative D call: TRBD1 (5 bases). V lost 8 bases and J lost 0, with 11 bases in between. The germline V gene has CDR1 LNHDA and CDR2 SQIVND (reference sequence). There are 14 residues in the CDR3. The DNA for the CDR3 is TGTGCCAGTTGGGGGGGTTATAGCAATCAGCCCCAGCATTTT. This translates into CASWGGYSNQPQHF.

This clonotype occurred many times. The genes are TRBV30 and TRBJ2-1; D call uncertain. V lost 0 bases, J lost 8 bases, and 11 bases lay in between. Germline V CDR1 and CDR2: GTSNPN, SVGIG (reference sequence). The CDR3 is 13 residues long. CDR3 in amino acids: CAWSVARGDEQFF. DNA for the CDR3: TGTGCCTGGAGTGTAGCTAGAGGCGATGAGCAGTTCTTC.

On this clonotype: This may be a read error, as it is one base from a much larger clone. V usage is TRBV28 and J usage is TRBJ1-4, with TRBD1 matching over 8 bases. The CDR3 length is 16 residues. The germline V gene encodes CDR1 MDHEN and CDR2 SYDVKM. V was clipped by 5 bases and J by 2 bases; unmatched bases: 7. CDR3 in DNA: TGTGCCAGCAGTATGTGCCAGGGGGCGACTAATGAAAAACTGTTTTTT. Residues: CASSMCQGATNEKLFF.

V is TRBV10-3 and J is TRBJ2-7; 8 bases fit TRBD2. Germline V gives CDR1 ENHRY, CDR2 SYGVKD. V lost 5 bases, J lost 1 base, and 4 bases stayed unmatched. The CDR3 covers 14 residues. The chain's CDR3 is CAISNGLASYEQYF. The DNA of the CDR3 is TGTGCCATCAGTAACGGACTAGCATCCTACGAGCAGTACTTC.

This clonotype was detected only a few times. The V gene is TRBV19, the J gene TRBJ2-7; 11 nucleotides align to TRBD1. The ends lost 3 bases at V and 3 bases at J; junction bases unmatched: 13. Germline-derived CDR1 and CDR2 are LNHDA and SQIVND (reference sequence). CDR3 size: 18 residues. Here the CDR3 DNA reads TGTGCCAGTAGTATCGGGACAGGGGGAAGCAAATTTCTCTACGAGCAGTACTTC. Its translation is CASSIGTGGSKFLYEQYF. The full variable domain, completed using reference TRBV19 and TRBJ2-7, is DGGITQSPKYLFRKEGQNVTLSCEQNLNHDAMYWYRQDPGQGLRLIYYSQIVNDFQKGDIAEGYSVSREKKESFPLTVTSAQKNPTAFYLCASSIGTGGSKFLYEQYFGPGTRLTVT.

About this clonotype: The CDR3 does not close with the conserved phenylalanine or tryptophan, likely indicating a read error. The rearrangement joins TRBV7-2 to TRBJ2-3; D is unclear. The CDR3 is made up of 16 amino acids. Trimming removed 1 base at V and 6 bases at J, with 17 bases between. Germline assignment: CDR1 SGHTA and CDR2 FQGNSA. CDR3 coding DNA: TGTGCCAGCAGCTTAGGTGCCGGACCTCCCACGGATACGCAGTATCTT. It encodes CASSLGAGPPTDTQYL.

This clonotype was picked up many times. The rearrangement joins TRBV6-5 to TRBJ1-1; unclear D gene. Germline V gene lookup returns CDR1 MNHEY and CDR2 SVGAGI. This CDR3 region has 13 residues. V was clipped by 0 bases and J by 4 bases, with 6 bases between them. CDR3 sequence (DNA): TGTGCCAGCAGTTACTCGCGGGGCACTGAAGCTTTCTTT. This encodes CASSYSRGTEAFF.

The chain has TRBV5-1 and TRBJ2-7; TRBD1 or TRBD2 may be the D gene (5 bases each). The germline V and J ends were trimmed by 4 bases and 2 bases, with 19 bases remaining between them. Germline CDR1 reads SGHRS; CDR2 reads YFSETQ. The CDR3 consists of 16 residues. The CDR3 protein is CASSTYRDGYTYEQYF. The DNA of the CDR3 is TGCGCCAGCAGCACATACCGGGACGGTTACACCTACGAGCAGTACTTC.

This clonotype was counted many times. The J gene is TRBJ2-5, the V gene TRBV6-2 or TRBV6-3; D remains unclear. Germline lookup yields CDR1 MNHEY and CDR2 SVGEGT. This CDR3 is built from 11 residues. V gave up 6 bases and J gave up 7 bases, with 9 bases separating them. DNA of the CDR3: TGTGCCAGCAGCTCCGCTTGGACCCAGTACTTC. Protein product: CASSSAWTQYF.

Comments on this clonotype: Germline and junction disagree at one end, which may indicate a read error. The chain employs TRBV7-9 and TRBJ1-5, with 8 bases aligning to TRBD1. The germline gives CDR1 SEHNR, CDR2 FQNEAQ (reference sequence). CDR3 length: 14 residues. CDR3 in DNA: TGTGCCGGCAGCCCCACAGGGGGTACTCAGCCCCAGCGTTTT. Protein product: CAGSPTGGTQPQRF.

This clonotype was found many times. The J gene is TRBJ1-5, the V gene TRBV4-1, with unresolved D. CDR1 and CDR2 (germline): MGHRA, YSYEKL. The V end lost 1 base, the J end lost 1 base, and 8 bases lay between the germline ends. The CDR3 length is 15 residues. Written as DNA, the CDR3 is TGCGCCAGCAGCCAAGGGTTGGGGAGCAATCAGCCCCAGCATTTT. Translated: CASSQGLGSNQPQHF.

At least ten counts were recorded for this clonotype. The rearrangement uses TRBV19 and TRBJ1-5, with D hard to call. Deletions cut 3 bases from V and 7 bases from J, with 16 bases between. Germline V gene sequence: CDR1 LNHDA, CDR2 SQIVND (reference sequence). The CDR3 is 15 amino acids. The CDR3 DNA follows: TGTGCCAGTAGTATGGCGACGCGGGGAGACCAGCCCCAGCATTTT. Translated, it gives CASSMATRGDQPQHF.

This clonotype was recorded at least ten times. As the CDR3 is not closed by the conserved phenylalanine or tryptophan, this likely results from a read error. CDR3 protein: CASSLPGSGYEQYL. The CDR3 coding sequence is TGTGCCAGCAGCTTACCTGGTAGCGGCTACGAGCAGTACCTC. The rearrangement uses TRBV7-9 and TRBJ2-7; D perhaps matches TRBD2 (6 bases). The CDR3 is 14 residues long. Between the trimmed V and J ends, which lost 2 bases and 3 bases, there was a span of 11 bases. Germline V gene sequence: CDR1 SEHNR, CDR2 FQNEAQ (reference sequence).

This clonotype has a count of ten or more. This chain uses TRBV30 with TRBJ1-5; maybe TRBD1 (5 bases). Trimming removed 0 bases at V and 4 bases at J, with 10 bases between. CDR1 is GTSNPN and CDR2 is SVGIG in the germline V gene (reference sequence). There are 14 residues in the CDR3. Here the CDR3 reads CAWSVLGANQPQHF. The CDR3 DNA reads TGTGCCTGGAGTGTACTAGGGGCAAATCAGCCCCAGCATTTT.

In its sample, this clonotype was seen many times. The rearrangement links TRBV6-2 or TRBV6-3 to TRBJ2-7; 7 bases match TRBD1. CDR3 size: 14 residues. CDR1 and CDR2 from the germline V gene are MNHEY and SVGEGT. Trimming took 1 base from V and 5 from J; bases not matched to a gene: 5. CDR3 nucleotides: TGTGCCAGCAGTTACTTTGGGACAGAGAACGAGCAGTACTTC. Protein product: CASSYFGTENEQYF.

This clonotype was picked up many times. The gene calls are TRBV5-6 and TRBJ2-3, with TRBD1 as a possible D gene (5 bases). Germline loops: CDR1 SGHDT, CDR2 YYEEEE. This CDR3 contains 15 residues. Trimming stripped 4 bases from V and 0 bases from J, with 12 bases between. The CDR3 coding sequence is TGTGCCAGCAGCCATAGATACAGGAGCACAGATACGCAGTATTTT. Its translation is CASSHRYRSTDTQYF. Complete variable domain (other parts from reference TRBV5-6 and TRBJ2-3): DAGVTQSPTHLIKTRGQQVTLRCSPKSGHDTVSWYQQALGQGPQFIFQYYEEEERQRGNFPDRFSGHQFPNYSSELNVNALLLGDSALYLCASSHRYRSTDTQYFGPGTRLTVL.

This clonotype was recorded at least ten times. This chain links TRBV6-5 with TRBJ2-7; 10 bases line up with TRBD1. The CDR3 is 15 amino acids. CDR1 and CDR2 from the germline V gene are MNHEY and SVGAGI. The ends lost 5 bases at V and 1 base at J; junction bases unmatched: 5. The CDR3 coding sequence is TGTGCCAGCAGTGCCTGGACAGGGGGTTCCTACGAGCAGTACTTC. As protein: CASSAWTGGSYEQYF.

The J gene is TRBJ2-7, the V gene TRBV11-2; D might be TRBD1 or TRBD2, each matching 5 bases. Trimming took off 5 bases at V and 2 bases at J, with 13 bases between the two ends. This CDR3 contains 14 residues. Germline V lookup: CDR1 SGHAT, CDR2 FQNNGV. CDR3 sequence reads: CASSTGVAPYEQYF. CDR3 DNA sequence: TGTGCCAGCAGCACAGGAGTAGCGCCCTACGAGCAGTACTTC.

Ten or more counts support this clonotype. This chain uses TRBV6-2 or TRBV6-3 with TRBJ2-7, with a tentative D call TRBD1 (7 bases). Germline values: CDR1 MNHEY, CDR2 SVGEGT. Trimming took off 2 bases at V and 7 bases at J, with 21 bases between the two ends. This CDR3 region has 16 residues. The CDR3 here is CASSYDLRGLRGEQYF. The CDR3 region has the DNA TGTGCCAGCAGTTACGACTTGAGGGGACTCAGGGGGGAGCAGTACTTC.

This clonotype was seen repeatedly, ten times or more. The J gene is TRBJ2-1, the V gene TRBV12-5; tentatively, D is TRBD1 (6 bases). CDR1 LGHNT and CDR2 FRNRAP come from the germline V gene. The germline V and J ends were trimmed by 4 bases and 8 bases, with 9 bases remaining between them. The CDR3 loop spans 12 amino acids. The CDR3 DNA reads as TGTGCTAGTGGTTCACAGGGTTATGAGCAGTTCTTC. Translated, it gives CASGSQGYEQFF.

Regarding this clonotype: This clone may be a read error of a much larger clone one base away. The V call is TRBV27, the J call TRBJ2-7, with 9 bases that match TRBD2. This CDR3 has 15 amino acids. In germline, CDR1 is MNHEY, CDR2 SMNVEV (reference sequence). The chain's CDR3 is CASSFSAGGPGERYF. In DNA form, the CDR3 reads TGTGCCAGCAGTTTCTCGGCGGGGGGGCCGGGCGAGCGGTACTTC.

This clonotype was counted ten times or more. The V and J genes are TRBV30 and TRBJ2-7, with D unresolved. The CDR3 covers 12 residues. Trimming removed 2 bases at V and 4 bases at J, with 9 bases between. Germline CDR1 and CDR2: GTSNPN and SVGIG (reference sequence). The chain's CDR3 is CAWSILGYEQYF. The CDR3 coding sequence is TGTGCCTGGAGTATACTGGGGTACGAGCAGTACTTC.

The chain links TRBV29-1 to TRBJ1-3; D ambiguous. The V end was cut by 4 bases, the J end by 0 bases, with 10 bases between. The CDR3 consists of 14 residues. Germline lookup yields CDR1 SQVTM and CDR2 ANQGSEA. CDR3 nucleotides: TGCAGCGTTGTCGGTGAAAACTCTGGAAACACCATATATTTT. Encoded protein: CSVVGENSGNTIYF.

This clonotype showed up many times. This chain's CDR3 is CASSLGEGNQPQHF. As DNA, the CDR3 is TGTGCCAGTAGCCTAGGGGAGGGCAATCAGCCCCAGCATTTT. V and J are TRBV19 and TRBJ1-5; D is possibly TRBD1 (5 bases). The ends were cut back, 6 bases at V and 2 bases at J, with 11 bases in the middle. Looked up from germline, CDR1 is LNHDA and CDR2 is SQIVND (reference sequence). The CDR3 is 14 residues long.